This TCR beta chain was captured in a study of blood T cell repertoires in COVID-19. Across the whole study: The United States, Italy and Spain provided the acute and convalescent COVID-19 samples. T cells, B-cell-depleted T cells, or PBMCs provided the cDNA or gDNA that served as material.

With V trimmed by 5 bases and J by 10 bases, 11 bases remained unmatched. CDR1 is SGHTA, CDR2 FQGTGA, per germline. The CDR3 has 15 amino acids. Original processing notes: Counts of nucleated cells, estimated from reference gene primer amplification, were obtained. Produced via immunoSEQ multiplex PCR; TCRdb's table is partial and in-frame only. Clone size and the V and J calls come from that table; the DNA yielded D and trimming. The top ten hold 26% of the sample, which has fewer than 85,000 clones, 70% to 80% seen once. The receptor was isolated from a man aged 60 to 69 with active or convalescent COVID-19. Sequenced material: peripheral blood. The rearrangement uses TRBV7-3 and TRBJ1-6, with 7 bases matching TRBD1. Written as DNA, the CDR3 is TGTGCCAGCAGCGTCACGACAGGGAAGGACTCACCCCTCCACTTT. It translates to CASSVTTGKDSPLHF.